In this sample, the clone carrying this T cell receptor beta chain turned up a few times. This PCR relied on a set of 60 Vbeta primers and 13 Jbeta primers. Repertoires were generated with immunoSEQ multiplex PCR, while TCRdb's copy carries only in-frame clones and drops some. The sample carries approximately 85,000 clones, approximately 60% recorded once. This sample was taken from a study of cytomegalovirus exposure and HLA in healthy donors. The CDR3 runs to 14 residues. Germline lookup yields CDR1 MNHEY and CDR2 SMNVEV (reference sequence). V was shortened by 7 bases and J by 6 bases, with 13 bases between the two germline ends.

The chain links TRBV27 to TRBJ1-6, with a tentative D call TRBD1 (5 bases). The material sequenced was PBMCs. The receptor was derived from a woman younger than 45 in good health and CMV-seropositive. The CDR3 nucleotides are TGTGCCAGCACCGACGGGGACTTTAATTCACCCCTCCACTTT. Amino acid sequence: CASTDGDFNSPLHF.